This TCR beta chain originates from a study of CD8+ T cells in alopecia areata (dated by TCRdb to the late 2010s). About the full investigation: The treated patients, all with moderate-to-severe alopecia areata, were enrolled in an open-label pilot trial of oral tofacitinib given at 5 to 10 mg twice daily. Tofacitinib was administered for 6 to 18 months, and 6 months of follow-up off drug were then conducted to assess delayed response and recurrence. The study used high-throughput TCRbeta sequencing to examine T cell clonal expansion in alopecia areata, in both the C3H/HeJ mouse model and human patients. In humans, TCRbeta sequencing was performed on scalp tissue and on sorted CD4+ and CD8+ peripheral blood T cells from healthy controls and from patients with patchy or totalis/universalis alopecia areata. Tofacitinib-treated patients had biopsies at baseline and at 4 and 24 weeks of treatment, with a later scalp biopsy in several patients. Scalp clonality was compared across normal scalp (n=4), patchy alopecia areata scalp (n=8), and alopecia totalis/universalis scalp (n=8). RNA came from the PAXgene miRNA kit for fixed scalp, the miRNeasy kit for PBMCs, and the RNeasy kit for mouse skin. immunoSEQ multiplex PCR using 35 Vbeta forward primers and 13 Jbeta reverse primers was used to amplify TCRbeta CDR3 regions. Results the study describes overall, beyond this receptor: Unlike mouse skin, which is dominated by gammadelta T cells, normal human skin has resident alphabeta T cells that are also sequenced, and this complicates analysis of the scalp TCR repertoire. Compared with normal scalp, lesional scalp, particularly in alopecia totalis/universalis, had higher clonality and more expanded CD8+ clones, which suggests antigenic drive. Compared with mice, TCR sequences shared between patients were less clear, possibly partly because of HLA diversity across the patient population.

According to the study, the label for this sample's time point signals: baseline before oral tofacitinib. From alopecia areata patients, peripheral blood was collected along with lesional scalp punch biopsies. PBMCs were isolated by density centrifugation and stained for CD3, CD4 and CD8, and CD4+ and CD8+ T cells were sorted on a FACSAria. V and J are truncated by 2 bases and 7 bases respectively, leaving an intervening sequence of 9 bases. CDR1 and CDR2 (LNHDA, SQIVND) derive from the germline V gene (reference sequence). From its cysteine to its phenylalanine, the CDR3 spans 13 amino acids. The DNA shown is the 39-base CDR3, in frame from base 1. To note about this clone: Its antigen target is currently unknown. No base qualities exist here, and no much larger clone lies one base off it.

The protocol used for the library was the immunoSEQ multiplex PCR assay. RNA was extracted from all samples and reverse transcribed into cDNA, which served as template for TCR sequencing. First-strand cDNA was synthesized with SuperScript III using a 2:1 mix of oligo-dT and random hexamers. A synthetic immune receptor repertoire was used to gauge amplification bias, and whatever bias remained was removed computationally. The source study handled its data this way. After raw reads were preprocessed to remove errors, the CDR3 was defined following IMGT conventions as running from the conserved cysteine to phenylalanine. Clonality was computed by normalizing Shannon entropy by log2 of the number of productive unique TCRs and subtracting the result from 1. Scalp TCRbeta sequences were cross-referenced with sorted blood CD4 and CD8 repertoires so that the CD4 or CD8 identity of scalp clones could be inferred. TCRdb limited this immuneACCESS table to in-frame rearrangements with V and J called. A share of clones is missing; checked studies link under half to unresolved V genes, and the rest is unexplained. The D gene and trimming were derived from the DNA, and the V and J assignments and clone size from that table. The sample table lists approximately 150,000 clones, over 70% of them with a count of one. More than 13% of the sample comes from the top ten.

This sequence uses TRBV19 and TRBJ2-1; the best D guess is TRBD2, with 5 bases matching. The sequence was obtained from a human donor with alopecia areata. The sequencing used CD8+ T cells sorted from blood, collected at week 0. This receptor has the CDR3 CASSILEGNEQFF. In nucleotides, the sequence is TGTGCCAGTAGTATATTAGAGGGAAATGAGCAGTTCTTC.